This T cell receptor beta chain was captured in a study of blood T cell repertoires in COVID-19. The V gene lost 2 bases and the J gene lost 4 bases, with 8 bases spanning the gap. Germline values: CDR1 MNHEY, CDR2 SVGEGT. This CDR3 is built from 13 residues. Assay: immunoSEQ multiplex PCR; the TCRdb copy retains only in-frame clones and omits some. In the table there are 100,000 to 120,000 clones, 82% of which are singletons. The genes are TRBV6-2 or TRBV6-3 and TRBJ1-2, with D unresolved. The TCR comes from a woman aged 55-69 years with acute or convalescent COVID-19. Sequenced sample: peripheral blood. CDR3 protein: CASSYDGLYGYTF. Written as DNA, the CDR3 is TGTGCCAGCAGTTACGACGGACTCTATGGCTACACCTTC.